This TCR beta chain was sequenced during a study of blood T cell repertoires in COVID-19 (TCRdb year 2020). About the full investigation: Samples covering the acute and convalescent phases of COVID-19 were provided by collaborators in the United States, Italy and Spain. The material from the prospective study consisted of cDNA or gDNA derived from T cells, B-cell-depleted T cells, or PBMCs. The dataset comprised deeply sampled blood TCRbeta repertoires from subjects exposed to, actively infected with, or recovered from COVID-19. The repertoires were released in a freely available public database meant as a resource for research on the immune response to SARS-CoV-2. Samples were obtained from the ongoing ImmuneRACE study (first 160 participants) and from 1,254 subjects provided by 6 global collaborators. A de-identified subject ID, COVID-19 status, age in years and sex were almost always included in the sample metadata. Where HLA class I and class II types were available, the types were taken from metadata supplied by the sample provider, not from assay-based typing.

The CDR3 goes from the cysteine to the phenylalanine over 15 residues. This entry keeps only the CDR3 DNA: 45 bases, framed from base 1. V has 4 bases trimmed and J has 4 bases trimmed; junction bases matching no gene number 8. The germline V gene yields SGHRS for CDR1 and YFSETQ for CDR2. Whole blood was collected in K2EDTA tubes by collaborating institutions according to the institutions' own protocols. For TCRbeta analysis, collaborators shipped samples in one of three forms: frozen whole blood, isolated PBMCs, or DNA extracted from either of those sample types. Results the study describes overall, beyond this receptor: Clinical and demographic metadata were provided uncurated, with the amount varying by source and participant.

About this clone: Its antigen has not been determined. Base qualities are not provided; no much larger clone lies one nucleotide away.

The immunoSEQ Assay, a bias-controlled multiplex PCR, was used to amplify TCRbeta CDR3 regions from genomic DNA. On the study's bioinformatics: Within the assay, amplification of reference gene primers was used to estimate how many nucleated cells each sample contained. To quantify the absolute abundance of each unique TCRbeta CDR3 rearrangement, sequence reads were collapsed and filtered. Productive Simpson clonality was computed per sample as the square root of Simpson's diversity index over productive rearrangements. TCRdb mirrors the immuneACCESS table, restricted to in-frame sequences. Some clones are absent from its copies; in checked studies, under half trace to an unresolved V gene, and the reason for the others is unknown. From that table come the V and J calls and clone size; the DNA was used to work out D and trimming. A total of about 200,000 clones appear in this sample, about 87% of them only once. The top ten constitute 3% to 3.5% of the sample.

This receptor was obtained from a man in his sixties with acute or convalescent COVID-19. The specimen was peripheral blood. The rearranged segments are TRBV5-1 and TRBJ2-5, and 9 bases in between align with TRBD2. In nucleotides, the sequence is TGCGCCAGCAGCGTAAGCGGGGGGATAGGAGAGACCCAGTACTTC. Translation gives CASSVSGGIGETQYF.